This entry concerns a single T cell receptor (beta chain). The junction and the germline gene differ at one end; a read error may be behind it. The time point was: 2015-2016 season, 7 days after influenza vaccination. Cells are cTfh (non-naive CD4+CXCR5+PD-1+), split by ICOS and CD38 into double-positive or double-negative. Here immunoSEQ multiplex PCR was the method, and the copy in TCRdb shows in-frame clones only, minus some. The repertoire holds thousands of clones, with 70% to 90% as singletons. The data belong to a study of follicular helper T cells after annual influenza vaccination. On the study more broadly: Across the 2013-2014, 2014-2015 and 2015-2016 vaccination seasons, some subjects were resampled.

CDR3 length equals 12 residues. The germline V gene encodes CDR1 LNHDA and CDR2 SQIVND (reference sequence). This receptor was taken from an adult who received the influenza vaccine. This chain joins TRBV19 and TRBJ1-1; D is unresolved. This specimen consisted of CXCR5+ CD38- circulating T follicular helper cells from blood, obtained 7 days after influenza vaccination. Subset specified: circulating Tfh, non-naive CD4+CXCR5+PD-1+ (ICOS+CD38+ or ICOS-CD38-). The CDR3 here is CASTQLNAEAFF. CDR3 in DNA: TGTGCCAGTACCCAGTTGAACGCTGAAGCTTTCTTT.